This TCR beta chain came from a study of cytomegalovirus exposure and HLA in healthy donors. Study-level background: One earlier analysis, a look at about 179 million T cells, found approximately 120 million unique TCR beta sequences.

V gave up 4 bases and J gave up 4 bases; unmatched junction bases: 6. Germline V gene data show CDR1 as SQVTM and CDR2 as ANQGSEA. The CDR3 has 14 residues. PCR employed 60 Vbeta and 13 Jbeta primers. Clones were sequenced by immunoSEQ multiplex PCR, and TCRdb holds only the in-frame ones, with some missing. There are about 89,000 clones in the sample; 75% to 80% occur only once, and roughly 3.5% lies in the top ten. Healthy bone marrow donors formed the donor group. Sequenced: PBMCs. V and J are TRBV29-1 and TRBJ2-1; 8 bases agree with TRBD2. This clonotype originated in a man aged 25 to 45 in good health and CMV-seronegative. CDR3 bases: TGCAGCGTTGGGGGGGGACTAGATTACAATGAGCAGTTCTTC. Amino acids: CSVGGGLDYNEQFF.